This T cell receptor beta chain originates from a study of cytomegalovirus exposure and HLA in healthy donors. On this clone itself: Germline and junction disagree at one end, which may indicate a read error.

The study ran its PCR with 60 Vbeta and 13 Jbeta primers. Assay: immunoSEQ multiplex PCR; the TCRdb copy retains only in-frame clones and omits some. Altogether 210,000 or so clones are present, around 80% being singletons, with the ten largest covering 15% to 19%. The CDR3 contains 12 residues. Germline-derived CDR1 and CDR2 are SEHNR and FQNEAQ (reference sequence). This chain uses TRBV7-9 with TRBJ2-4; perhaps TRBD1 as D (5 bases). This TCR was recovered from a man aged 35 to 55 in good health and CMV-seronegative. The sequenced material came from PBMCs. The CDR3 DNA sequence: TGTTCCAGCAGCTTAGGGGCAGGGTACCAGTACTTC. Its protein is CSSSLGAGYQYF.